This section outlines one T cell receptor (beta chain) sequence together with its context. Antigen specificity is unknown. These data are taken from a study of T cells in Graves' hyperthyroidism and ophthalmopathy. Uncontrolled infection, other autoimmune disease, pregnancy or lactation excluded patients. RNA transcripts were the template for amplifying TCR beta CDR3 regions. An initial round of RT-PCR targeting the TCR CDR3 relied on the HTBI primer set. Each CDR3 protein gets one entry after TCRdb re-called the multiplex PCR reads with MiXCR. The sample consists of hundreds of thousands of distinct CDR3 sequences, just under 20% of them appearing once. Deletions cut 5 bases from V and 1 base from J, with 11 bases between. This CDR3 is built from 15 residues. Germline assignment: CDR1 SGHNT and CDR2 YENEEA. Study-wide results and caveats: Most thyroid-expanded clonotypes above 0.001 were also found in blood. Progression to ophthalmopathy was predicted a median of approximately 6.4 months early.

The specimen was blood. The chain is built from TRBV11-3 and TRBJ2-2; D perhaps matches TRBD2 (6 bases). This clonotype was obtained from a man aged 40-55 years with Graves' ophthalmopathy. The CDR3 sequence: CASSPMTRNTGELFF. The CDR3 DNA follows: TGTGCCAGCAGCCCTATGACTAGGAACACCGGGGAGCTGTTTTTT.